The clone carrying this TCR beta chain has at least ten counts. This specimen belongs to a study of Graves' ophthalmopathy and Graves' hyperthyroidism. Clinical symptoms, serum thyroxine, TRAb, thyroid ultrasound and orbital computed tomography determined diagnosis. RNA served as the template for amplifying TCR beta CDR3 regions. The authors performed first-round RT-PCR with HTBI primers and then a second-round multiplex PCR. From the multiplex PCR reads, TCRdb called clonotypes with MiXCR, one entry per CDR3 protein. The table shows approximately 1.2 million distinct CDR3 sequences, with about 40% occurring only once. The trim removed 7 bases at V and 2 bases at J, leaving 5 bases unmatched. Germline values: CDR1 LNHDA, CDR2 SQIVND (reference sequence). The CDR3 extends over 14 amino acids.

V is TRBV19 and J is TRBJ1-5; 7 nucleotides line up with TRBD1. This sequence originates from an adult man with Graves' hyperthyroidism. The sequencing input was peripheral blood or thyroid tissue (not recorded which). CDR3 amino acids: CASTTTGRNQPQHF. The CDR3 bases are TGTGCCAGTACCACGACAGGGCGCAATCAGCCCCAGCATTTT.